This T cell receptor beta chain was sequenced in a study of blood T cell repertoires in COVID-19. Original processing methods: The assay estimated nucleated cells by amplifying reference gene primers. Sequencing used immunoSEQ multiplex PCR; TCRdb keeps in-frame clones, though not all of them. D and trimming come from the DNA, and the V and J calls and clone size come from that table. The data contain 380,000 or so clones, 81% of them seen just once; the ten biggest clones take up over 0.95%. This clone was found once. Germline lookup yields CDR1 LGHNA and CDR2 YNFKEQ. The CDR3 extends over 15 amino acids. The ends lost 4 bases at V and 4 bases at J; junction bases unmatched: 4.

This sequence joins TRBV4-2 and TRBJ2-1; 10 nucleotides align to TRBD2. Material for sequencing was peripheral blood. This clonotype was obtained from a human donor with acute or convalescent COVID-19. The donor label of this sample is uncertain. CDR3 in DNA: TGTGCCAGCAGCCGTAGGACTAGCGGATACAATGAGCAGTTCTTC. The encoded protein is CASSRRTSGYNEQFF.